What follows are 20 T cell receptor beta chains derived from one specimen sequenced in a study of shared clonotypes between healthy human individuals. Some clones are missing from TCRdb's copy, which holds only in-frame ones; the method was immunoSEQ multiplex PCR. The table shows some 1.5 million clones, with approximately 96% occurring only once. The specimen was naive CD4+ T cells sorted from blood. Subset noted: CD45RA+ positively selected. These receptors were obtained from a man aged 25-40 years in good health.

J is TRBJ2-2 and V is TRBV9, with 9 nucleotides matching TRBD2. Germline-derived CDR1 and CDR2 are SGDLS and YYNGEE. This CDR3 comprises 16 residues. V shed 3 bases, J shed 6 bases, and the junction held 9 bases outside the gene matches. As DNA, the CDR3 is TGTGCCAGCAGCGAGTTAGCGGGAGCCTTCCCCGGGGAGCTGTTTTTT. Protein: CASSELAGAFPGELFF.

The genes are TRBV27 and TRBJ2-7, with D perhaps TRBD1 (5 bases). The V gene's germline CDR1 is MNHEY and CDR2 SMNVEV (reference sequence). This CDR3 spans 11 amino acids. Trimming removed 4 bases at V and 7 bases at J, with 8 bases between. CDR3 region: CASSSRQEQYF. CDR3 nucleotide sequence: TGTGCCAGCAGTTCCCGACAGGAGCAGTACTTC.

This chain connects TRBV9 to TRBJ2-3, with TRBD1 identical over 7 bases. J lost 10 bases, V lost 4 bases, and 9 bases had no gene match. This CDR3 is built from 13 residues. Germline V lookup: CDR1 SGDLS, CDR2 YYNGEE. The CDR3, as DNA: TGTGCCAGCAGCCCTCGGACAGGTCTGGCGCAGTATTTT. This codes for CASSPRTGLAQYF.

The genes are TRBV10-3 and TRBJ1-3; possibly TRBD1 for D (5 bases). CDR3 length equals 14 residues. The V end lost 10 bases, the J end lost 0 bases, and 13 bases lay between the germline ends. The germline V gene has CDR1 ENHRY and CDR2 SYGVKD. CDR3 DNA sequence: TGTGCCACCCGGACGGACATCTCTGGAAACACCATATATTTT. Encoded protein: CATRTDISGNTIYF.

The V and J genes are TRBV6-1 and TRBJ2-7; possibly TRBD1 for D (5 bases). The CDR3 spans 13 residues. V lost 4 bases to trimming and J lost 4 bases, with 11 bases between them. Germline V gives CDR1 MNHNS, CDR2 SASEGT. Here the CDR3 DNA reads TGTGCCAGCAGTGTAATATACAGGTACGAGCAGTACTTC. Amino acid sequence: CASSVIYRYEQYF.

The V call is TRBV4-3, the J call TRBJ2-1, with 15 nucleotides matching TRBD2. CDR3 length: 16 residues. Germline V gives CDR1 LGHNA, CDR2 YSLEER. V lost 1 base and J lost 6; bases outside the gene matches: 1. As DNA, the CDR3 is TGCGCCAGCAGCCAAGGGGGACTAGCGGGGGGCAATGAGCAGTTCTTC. Translating gives CASSQGGLAGGNEQFF.

Comment on this clone: At one end the junction does not follow the germline gene, possibly because of a read error. The rearrangement links TRBV28 to TRBJ2-7; 7 nucleotides match TRBD1. The length of the CDR3 is 12 residues. Per the germline V gene, CDR1 is MDHEN and CDR2 is SYDVKM. CDR3 nucleotides: TGTGCCAGCGGTTTGAAGGGGGCCAACCTGAGCTTC. Protein sequence: CASGLKGANLSF.

The rearrangement joins TRBV6-1 to TRBJ2-5; 8 nucleotides align to TRBD1. This CDR3 is built from 13 residues. The germline CDR1 and CDR2 sequences are MNHNS and SASEGT. V gave up 5 bases and J gave up 3 bases; unmatched junction bases: 2. For the CDR3, the DNA is TGTGCCAGCAGTACGGACAGGGAAGAGACCCAGTACTTC. Translating gives CASSTDREETQYF.

The genes are TRBV9 and TRBJ2-5, with TRBD2 identical over 13 bases. V was clipped by 3 bases and J by 5 bases; unmatched bases: 7. This CDR3 comprises 16 residues. Germline V gives CDR1 SGDLS, CDR2 YYNGEE. The CDR3 bases are TGTGCCAGCAGCGCCCCGGGACTAGCGGGATTGGAGACCCAGTACTTC. Its protein is CASSAPGLAGLETQYF.

This clone was observed once. The chain combines TRBV5-1 with TRBJ2-7, with 7 bases aligning to TRBD1. J was trimmed by 3 bases and V by 3 bases; bases with no gene match: 6. The CDR3 is 14 residues long. Germline V lookup: CDR1 SGHRS, CDR2 YFSETQ. The CDR3 coding sequence is TGCGCCAGCAGCTCGACAGGGTCTGGCTACGAGCAGTACTTC. It encodes CASSSTGSGYEQYF.

J is TRBJ2-1 and V is TRBV29-1, with 11 nucleotides matching TRBD1. V lost 4 bases and J lost 4; bases outside the gene matches: 12. The CDR3 has 17 residues. The germline CDR1 and CDR2 sequences are SQVTM and ANQGSEA. CDR3 loop: CSVGSRTGGLAYNEQFF. Written as DNA, the CDR3 is TGCAGCGTTGGGTCTCGGACAGGGGGCCTCGCGTACAATGAGCAGTTCTTC.

Details on this clone: The sample holds other DNA sequences that translate to the same CDR3. V and J are TRBV7-2 and TRBJ2-5; 12 nucleotides align to TRBD2. The CDR3 spans 15 residues. J gave up 5 bases and V 5 bases, and 6 bases lay outside the gene matches. Germline V CDR1 and CDR2: SGHTA, FQGNSA. The CDR3 is CASSRLAGEGETQYF. The CDR3 DNA is TGTGCCAGCAGCCGACTAGCGGGAGAAGGCGAGACCCAGTACTTC.

Of note for this clone: Other nucleotide sequences from this sample produce the same CDR3. J is TRBJ2-5 and V is TRBV27; D not certain. The V end was cut by 5 bases, the J end by 1 base, with 8 bases between. The CDR3 has 13 amino acids. CDR1 is MNHEY and CDR2 is SMNVEV in the germline V gene (reference sequence). The CDR3: CASSPRGQETQYF. CDR3 DNA sequence: TGTGCCAGCAGTCCAAGAGGCCAAGAGACCCAGTACTTC.

The CDR3 DNA sequence: TGTGCCAGCAGCTCAAACCTTGGACTAGCGGGAGGGCGAGAGACCCAGTACTTC. It is translated as CASSSNLGLAGGRETQYF. V usage is TRBV5-5 and J usage is TRBJ2-5; 15 bases are shared with TRBD2. The CDR3 has 18 residues. V dropped 3 bases and J dropped 4; count of bases not matched to a gene: 10. Germline V CDR1 and CDR2: SGHKS, YYEKEE (reference sequence). The entire variable domain, with the rest obtained from reference TRBV5-5 and TRBJ2-5, is as follows: DAGVTQSPTHLIKTRGQQVTLRCSPISGHKSVSWYQQVLGQGPQFIFQYYEKEERGRGNFPDRFSARQFPNYSSELNVNALLLGDSALYLCASSSNLGLAGGRETQYFGPGTRLLVL.

The chain couples TRBV19 to TRBJ2-1; D is unresolved. The CDR3 spans 16 residues. V was cut by 5 bases and J by 2 bases, with 16 bases left in between. Germline lookup yields CDR1 LNHDA and CDR2 SQIVND (reference sequence). The CDR3 loop is CASSALWVGPYNEQFF. CDR3 DNA sequence: TGTGCCAGTAGTGCCCTATGGGTAGGGCCCTACAATGAGCAGTTCTTC.

The chain uses TRBV28 and TRBJ2-1; 9 bases align to TRBD2. This CDR3 spans 15 amino acids. With 4 bases clipped from V and 8 bases from J, the junction kept 9 bases outside the gene matches. Germline-derived CDR1 and CDR2 are MDHEN and SYDVKM. CDR3 amino acids: CASSSPGLADYEQFF. Here the CDR3 DNA reads TGTGCCAGCAGTTCCCCGGGACTAGCAGACTATGAGCAGTTCTTC.

The V gene is TRBV14, the J gene TRBJ1-3; D gene ambiguous. V shed 1 base and J shed 2 bases, with 9 bases lying between them. In germline, CDR1 is SGHDN, CDR2 FVKESK. The CDR3 is made up of 15 amino acids. The CDR3 nucleotides read TGTGCCAGCAGCCAAGTATTGGGTACTGGAAACACCATATATTTT. Translated: CASSQVLGTGNTIYF.

The rearrangement links TRBV29-1 to TRBJ2-7, with 8 bases identical to TRBD2. Germline CDR1 is SQVTM and CDR2 is ANQGSEA. Losses at the gene ends were 5 bases for V and 7 bases for J; bases not matched to a gene: 16. The CDR3 runs 15 residues. Here the CDR3 DNA reads TGCAGCGTTCGAACTATAGCGGGATATCCTGGAGAGCAGTACTTC. This codes for CSVRTIAGYPGEQYF.

The gene calls are TRBV28 and TRBJ1-5; no reliable D call. Trimming stripped 7 bases from V and 1 base from J, with 14 bases between. This CDR3 comprises 15 residues. The germline V gene encodes CDR1 MDHEN and CDR2 SYDVKM. DNA for the CDR3: TGTGCCAGCACCCCTGCCGAGGGAAGCAATCAGCCCCAGCATTTT. As protein: CASTPAEGSNQPQHF.

This clone was detected only a few times. The sample holds other DNA sequences that translate to the same CDR3. This chain joins TRBV7-2 and TRBJ2-3; D gene unclear. Germline V gene lookup returns CDR1 SGHTA and CDR2 FQGNSA. V dropped 1 base and J dropped 1 base, with 3 bases sitting between them. This CDR3 contains 13 residues. The CDR3 reads CASSLVGTDTQYF. The DNA for the CDR3 is TGTGCCAGCAGCTTAGTAGGCACAGATACGCAGTATTTT.